A selection of T cell receptor beta chains follows, all from one sample in a study of T cell repertoires in cytomegalovirus infection. TCRdb processed the reads anew with MiXCR; each CDR3 protein has one entry. The sample holds around 94,000 distinct CDR3 sequences, 16% seen once. The specimen was PBMCs. These receptors originate from a human donor in good health (CMV status not recorded). Some clones in this sample may be carry-over from other donors' samples. Both conserved end residues are part of each CDR3. The order of the fields is V gene, D gene, clone size, J gene, CDR3 protein, CDR3 DNA. A D gene is named only where the DNA matches it firmly. For some rows the clone size is stated as once, few or many, or as a class when expanded; others skip it.

v_gene: TRBV2; d_gene: NA; abundance: NA; j_gene: TRBJ1-6; CDR3aa: CASVRLGGANSPLHF; CDR3nt: TGTGCCAGCGTCCGGCTCGGGGGGGCTAATTCACCCCTCCACTTT
v_gene: TRBV5-1; d_gene: NA; abundance: NA; j_gene: TRBJ1-2; CDR3aa: CASSLEPNYGYTF; CDR3nt: TGCGCCAGCAGCTTGGAGCCCAACTATGGCTACACCTTC
v_gene: TRBV20-1; d_gene: NA; abundance: NA; j_gene: TRBJ1-1; CDR3aa: CSASVRENTEAFF; CDR3nt: TGCAGTGCTAGCGTCCGGGAAAACACTGAAGCTTTCTTT
v_gene: TRBV10-3; d_gene: TRBD1; abundance: many; j_gene: TRBJ2-1; CDR3aa: CAISHGQGAGEQFF; CDR3nt: TGTGCCATCAGCCACGGACAGGGGGCAGGGGAGCAGTTCTTC
v_gene: TRBV5-6; d_gene: NA; abundance: few; j_gene: TRBJ1-1; CDR3aa: CASSGDGSNTEAFF; CDR3nt: TGTGCCAGCAGCGGAGACGGGAGCAACACTGAAGCTTTCTTT
v_gene: TRBV6-6; d_gene: TRBD2; abundance: NA; j_gene: TRBJ2-1; CDR3aa: CASSYSVAGGIDEQFF; CDR3nt: TGTGCCAGCAGTTACTCGGTAGCGGGGGGTATCGATGAGCAGTTCTTC
v_gene: TRBV3-1; d_gene: NA; abundance: NA; j_gene: TRBJ1-2; CDR3aa: CASSQDTTGGGYTF; CDR3nt: TGTGCCAGCAGCCAAGATACAACAGGTGGCGGCTACACCTTC
v_gene: TRBV7-2; d_gene: TRBD2; abundance: many; j_gene: TRBJ2-1; CDR3aa: CASSRLAGVYNEQFF; CDR3nt: TGTGCCAGCAGCCGTCTGGCGGGGGTGTACAATGAGCAGTTCTTC
v_gene: TRBV18; d_gene: TRBD1; abundance: few; j_gene: TRBJ2-5; CDR3aa: CASSPGQGRETQYF; CDR3nt: TGTGCCAGCTCACCCGGACAGGGAAGGGAGACCCAGTACTTC
v_gene: TRBV7-9; d_gene: TRBD1; abundance: NA; j_gene: TRBJ2-7; CDR3aa: CASSFQGGQGDEQYF; CDR3nt: TGTGCCAGCAGCTTCCAGGGGGGACAGGGGGACGAGCAGTACTTC
v_gene: TRBV7-2; d_gene: NA; abundance: NA; j_gene: TRBJ2-5; CDR3aa: CASSLGYRREYQETQYF; CDR3nt: TGTGCCAGCAGCTTAGGGTACCGCAGGGAGTATCAAGAGACCCAGTACTTC
v_gene: TRBV7-2; d_gene: NA; abundance: many; j_gene: TRBJ2-1; CDR3aa: CASSLARSNNEQFF; CDR3nt: TGTGCCAGCAGCTTAGCCCGGTCCAACAATGAGCAGTTCTTC
v_gene: TRBV2; d_gene: NA; abundance: few; j_gene: TRBJ1-1; CDR3aa: CASSDRGGDTEAFF; CDR3nt: TGTGCCAGCAGTGATCGCGGGGGTGACACTGAAGCTTTCTTT
v_gene: TRBV11-2; d_gene: TRBD1; abundance: medium-sized; j_gene: TRBJ2-7; CDR3aa: CASSTHRGRAYEQYF; CDR3nt: TGTGCCAGCAGCACTCACAGGGGGCGCGCCTACGAGCAGTACTTC
v_gene: TRBV12-3/TRBV12-4; d_gene: NA; abundance: NA; j_gene: TRBJ1-1; CDR3aa: CASSLVEDTEAFF; CDR3nt: TGTGCCAGCAGTTTGGTAGAGGACACTGAAGCTTTCTTT
v_gene: TRBV20-1; d_gene: TRBD2; abundance: NA; j_gene: TRBJ2-7; CDR3aa: CSARSSGGASVEQYF; CDR3nt: TGCAGTGCCAGAAGTAGCGGGGGGGCATCGGTCGAGCAGTACTTC
v_gene: TRBV7-3; d_gene: NA; abundance: many; j_gene: TRBJ2-3; CDR3aa: CASSPGERTDTQYF; CDR3nt: TGTGCCAGCAGCCCGGGGGAACGCACAGATACGCAGTATTTT
v_gene: TRBV10-3; d_gene: NA; abundance: few; j_gene: TRBJ2-3; CDR3aa: CAIRGGGTDTQYF; CDR3nt: TGTGCCATCAGAGGCGGGGGCACAGATACGCAGTATTTT
v_gene: TRBV20-1; d_gene: TRBD2; abundance: many; j_gene: TRBJ2-1; CDR3aa: CSARASGGESSYNEQFF; CDR3nt: TGCAGTGCTAGAGCTAGCGGGGGGGAGAGCTCCTACAATGAGCAGTTCTTC
v_gene: TRBV7-3; d_gene: NA; abundance: many; j_gene: TRBJ1-1; CDR3aa: CASSGRVGTEAFF; CDR3nt: TGTGCCAGCAGCGGGAGGGTGGGCACTGAAGCTTTCTTT
v_gene: TRBV7-6; d_gene: NA; abundance: many; j_gene: TRBJ2-2; CDR3aa: CASSLATMRELFF; CDR3nt: TGTGCCAGCAGCTTAGCAACTATGCGGGAGCTGTTTTTT
v_gene: TRBV20-1; d_gene: TRBD2; abundance: NA; j_gene: TRBJ2-1; CDR3aa: CSALGLAGDNEQFF; CDR3nt: TGCAGTGCTCTCGGACTAGCGGGGGACAATGAGCAGTTCTTC
v_gene: TRBV7-2; d_gene: TRBD1; abundance: many; j_gene: TRBJ2-3; CDR3aa: CASSENPTEGAKQYF; CDR3nt: TGTGCCAGCAGCGAAAATCCGACCGAGGGGGCTAAGCAGTATTTT
v_gene: TRBV7-4; d_gene: NA; abundance: NA; j_gene: TRBJ2-1; CDR3aa: CASSPKVWVGNEQFF; CDR3nt: TGTGCCAGCAGCCCAAAGGTCTGGGTGGGGAATGAGCAGTTCTTC
v_gene: TRBV7-2; d_gene: NA; abundance: NA; j_gene: TRBJ2-5; CDR3aa: CASSPGVIETQYF; CDR3nt: TGTGCCAGCAGCCCGGGTGTAATAGAGACCCAGTACTTC
v_gene: TRBV7-9; d_gene: NA; abundance: many; j_gene: TRBJ2-5; CDR3aa: CASSFMGGQETQYF; CDR3nt: TGTGCCAGCAGCTTTATGGGCGGTCAAGAGACCCAGTACTTC